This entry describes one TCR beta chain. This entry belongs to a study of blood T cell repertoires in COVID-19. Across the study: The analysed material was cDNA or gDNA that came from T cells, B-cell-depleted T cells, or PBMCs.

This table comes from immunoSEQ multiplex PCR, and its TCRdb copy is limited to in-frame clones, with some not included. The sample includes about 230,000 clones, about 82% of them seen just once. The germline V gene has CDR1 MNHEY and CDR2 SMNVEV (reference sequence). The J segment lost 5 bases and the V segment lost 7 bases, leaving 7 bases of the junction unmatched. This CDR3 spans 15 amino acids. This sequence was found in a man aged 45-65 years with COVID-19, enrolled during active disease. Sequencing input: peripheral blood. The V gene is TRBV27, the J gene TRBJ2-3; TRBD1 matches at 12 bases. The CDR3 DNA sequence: TGTGCCAGCACCCAGGGACAGGGGGCAAAAGATACGCAGTATTTT. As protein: CASTQGQGAKDTQYF.